This record covers a single TCR beta chain. What it recognizes is unknown. Some clones are missing from TCRdb's copy, which holds only in-frame ones; the method was immunoSEQ multiplex PCR. The table records over 150,000 clones, 80% to 95% of them present only once. The data are from a study of T cell responses to AZD1222 COVID-19 vaccine. Study outcomes and limitations: A rise in Spike-specific TCR breadth and depth followed two AZD1222 doses. At study baseline, merely several AZD1222 recipients were seropositive.

V was shortened by 3 bases and J by 1 base, with 12 bases between the two germline ends. From germline, CDR1 is KGHSH and CDR2 LQKENI. This CDR3 has 15 residues. Sequencing was performed on peripheral blood, taken 28 days after the second dose of the MenACWY control vaccine. This chain connects TRBV18 to TRBJ1-1; D gene uncertain. The TCR comes from an adult who received the MenACWY meningococcal vaccine as a control. For the CDR3, the DNA is TGTGCCAGCTCACCCCGGATAGGACCGAACACTGAAGCTTTCTTT. It yields the protein CASSPRIGPNTEAFF.